The clone carrying this T cell receptor beta chain was observed at least ten times. Its antigen is currently unknown. The sample comes from a study of T cells in Graves' hyperthyroidism and ophthalmopathy. Turning to the study itself: Peripheral blood was collected at initial diagnosis, before any treatment.

Study results and limitations: Before onset, ophthalmopathy was predicted by the model a median around 6 months earlier.

Amplified TCR beta CDR3 regions came from RNA transcripts. The HTBI primer set drove a first-round RT-PCR of the TCR CDR3. TCRdb itself ran the multiplex PCR reads through MiXCR, one entry per CDR3 protein. The repertoire has 550,000 to 600,000 distinct CDR3 sequences, 13% to 15% of them found once; the top ten carry roughly 7%. The CDR3 length is 13 residues. V was cut by 2 bases and J by 6 bases, with 11 bases left in between. From germline, CDR1 is GTSNPN and CDR2 SVGIG (reference sequence). This clonotype was obtained from a woman under 30 with Graves' ophthalmopathy. The specimen sequenced was blood. The chain recombines TRBV30 with TRBJ1-5; D call uncertain. The CDR3 sequence: CAWSKGGGQPQHF. The CDR3 nucleotides are TGTGCCTGGAGTAAGGGAGGTGGTCAGCCCCAGCATTTT.